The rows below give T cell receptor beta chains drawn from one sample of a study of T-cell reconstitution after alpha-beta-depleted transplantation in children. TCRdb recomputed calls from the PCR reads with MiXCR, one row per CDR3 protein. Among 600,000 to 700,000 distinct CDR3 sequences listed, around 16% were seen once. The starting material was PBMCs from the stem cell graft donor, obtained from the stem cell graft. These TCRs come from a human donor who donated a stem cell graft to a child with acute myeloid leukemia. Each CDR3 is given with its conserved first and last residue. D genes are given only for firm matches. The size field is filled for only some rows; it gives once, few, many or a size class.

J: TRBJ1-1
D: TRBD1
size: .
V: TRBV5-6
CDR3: CASSPPWTGLSEAFF
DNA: TGTGCCAGCAGCCCCCCGTGGACAGGTTTATCTGAAGCTTTCTTT

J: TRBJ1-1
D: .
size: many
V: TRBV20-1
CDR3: CSARGRGGWMTEAFF
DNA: TGCAGTGCTAGGGGAAGGGGCGGATGGATGACTGAAGCTTTCTTT

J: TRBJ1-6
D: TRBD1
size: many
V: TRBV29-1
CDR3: CSVGTGVNSPLHF
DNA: TGCAGCGTGGGGACAGGCGTCAATTCACCCCTCCACTTT

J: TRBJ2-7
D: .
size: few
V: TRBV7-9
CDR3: CASSPRGNLDEQYF
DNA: TGTGCCAGCAGTCCCCGGGGGAATCTCGACGAGCAGTACTTC

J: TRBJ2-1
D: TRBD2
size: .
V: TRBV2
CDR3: CASRVLAGGYNEQFF
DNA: TGTGCCAGCAGGGTCCTAGCGGGGGGGTACAATGAGCAGTTCTTC

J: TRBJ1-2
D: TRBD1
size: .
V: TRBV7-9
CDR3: CASSGDREGGGYTF
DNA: TGTGCCAGCAGCGGGGACAGGGAGGGAGGCGGCTACACCTTC

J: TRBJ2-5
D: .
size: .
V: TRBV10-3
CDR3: CAISDARDWPKETQYF
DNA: TGTGCCATCAGTGATGCCCGGGACTGGCCGAAAGAGACCCAGTACTTC

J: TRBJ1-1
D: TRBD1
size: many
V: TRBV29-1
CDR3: CSGWTGRGNTEAFF
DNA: TGCAGCGGATGGACAGGGCGGGGGAACACTGAAGCTTTCTTT

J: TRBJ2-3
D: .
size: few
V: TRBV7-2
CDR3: CASTRQLRAGFGDTQYF
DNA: TGTGCCAGCACCCGGCAGCTTAGGGCAGGCTTTGGAGATACGCAGTATTTT

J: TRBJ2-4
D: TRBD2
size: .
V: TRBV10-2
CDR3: CASGGLAGAAEFLAKNIQYF
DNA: TGCGCCAGCGGGGGACTAGCGGGGGCCGCAGAGTTTTTGGCCAAAAACATTCAGTACTTC

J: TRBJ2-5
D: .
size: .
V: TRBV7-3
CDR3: CASSLGVAASQETQYF
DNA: TGTGCCAGCAGCCTCGGGGTAGCGGCGTCACAAGAGACCCAGTACTTC

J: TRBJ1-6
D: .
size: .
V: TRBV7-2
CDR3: CASSLGETYNSPLHF
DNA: TGTGCCAGCAGCTTAGGCGAAACTTATAATTCACCCCTCCACTTT

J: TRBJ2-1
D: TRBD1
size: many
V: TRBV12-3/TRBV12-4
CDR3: CASSFWDRDGNEQFF
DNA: TGTGCCAGCAGTTTCTGGGACAGGGATGGCAATGAGCAGTTCTTC

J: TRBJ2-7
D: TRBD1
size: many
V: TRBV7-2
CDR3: CASSLVGQGIYEQYF
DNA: TGTGCCAGCAGCTTAGTCGGACAGGGGATCTACGAGCAGTACTTC

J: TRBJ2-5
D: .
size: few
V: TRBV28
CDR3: CASSLLGGTQYF
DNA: TGTGCCAGCAGTTTATTGGGAGGGACCCAGTACTTC

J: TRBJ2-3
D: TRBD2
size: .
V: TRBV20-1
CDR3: CSARVRTSGRDTQYF
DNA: TGCAGTGCTAGAGTTCGGACTAGCGGCAGAGATACGCAGTATTTT

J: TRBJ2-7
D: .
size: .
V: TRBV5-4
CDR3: CASSPGPGWYERYF
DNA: TGTGCCAGCAGCCCCGGGCCAGGGTGGTACGAGCGGTACTTC

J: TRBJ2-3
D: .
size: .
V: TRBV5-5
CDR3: CASSLVAGKADTQYF
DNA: TGTGCCAGCAGCTTGGTTGCAGGGAAGGCAGATACGCAGTATTTT

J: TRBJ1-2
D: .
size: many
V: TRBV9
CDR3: CASSVVTNYGYTF
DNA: TGTGCCAGCAGCGTAGTCACCAACTATGGCTACACCTTC

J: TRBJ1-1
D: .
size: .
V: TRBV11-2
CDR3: CASSLNVNTEAFF
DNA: TGTGCCAGCAGCTTAAATGTGAACACTGAAGCTTTCTTT

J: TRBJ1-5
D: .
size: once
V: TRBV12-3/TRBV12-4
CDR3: CASSFSGANNQPQHF
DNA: TGTGCCAGCAGCTTCTCGGGGGCAAACAATCAGCCCCAGCATTTT

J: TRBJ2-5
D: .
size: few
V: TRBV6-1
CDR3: CASSPPETFQETQYF
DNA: TGTGCCAGCAGTCCCCCGGAAACATTCCAAGAGACCCAGTACTTC

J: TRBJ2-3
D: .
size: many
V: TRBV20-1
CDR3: CSARRGGVSTDTQYF
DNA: TGCAGTGCTAGACGCGGCGGGGTCTCCACAGATACGCAGTATTTT

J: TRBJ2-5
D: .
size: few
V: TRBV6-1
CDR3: CASRTGTGKSRDTQYF
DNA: TGTGCCAGCAGAACCGGGACGGGGAAGTCAAGAGACACCCAGTACTTC

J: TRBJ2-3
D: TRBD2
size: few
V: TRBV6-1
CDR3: CASSRWTSGGLTDTQYF
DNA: TGTGCCAGCAGTCGTTGGACTAGCGGGGGACTCACAGATACGCAGTATTTT

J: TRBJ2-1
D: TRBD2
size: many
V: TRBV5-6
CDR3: CASSLAGTSGGPLYNEQFF
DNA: TGTGCCAGCAGCTTGGCCGGGACTAGCGGGGGGCCCCTTTACAATGAGCAGTTCTTC

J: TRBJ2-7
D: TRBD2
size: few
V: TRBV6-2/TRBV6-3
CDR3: CASSYEAGGTPYEQYF
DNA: TGTGCCAGCAGTTACGAAGCGGGGGGTACTCCCTACGAGCAGTACTTC

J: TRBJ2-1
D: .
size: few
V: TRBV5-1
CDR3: CASSFGRENEQFF
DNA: TGCGCCAGCAGCTTTGGCCGCGAGAATGAGCAGTTCTTC

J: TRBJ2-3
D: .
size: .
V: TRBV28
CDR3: CASSLKIRPPDTQYF
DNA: TGTGCCAGCAGTTTAAAGATCAGACCCCCAGATACGCAGTATTTT